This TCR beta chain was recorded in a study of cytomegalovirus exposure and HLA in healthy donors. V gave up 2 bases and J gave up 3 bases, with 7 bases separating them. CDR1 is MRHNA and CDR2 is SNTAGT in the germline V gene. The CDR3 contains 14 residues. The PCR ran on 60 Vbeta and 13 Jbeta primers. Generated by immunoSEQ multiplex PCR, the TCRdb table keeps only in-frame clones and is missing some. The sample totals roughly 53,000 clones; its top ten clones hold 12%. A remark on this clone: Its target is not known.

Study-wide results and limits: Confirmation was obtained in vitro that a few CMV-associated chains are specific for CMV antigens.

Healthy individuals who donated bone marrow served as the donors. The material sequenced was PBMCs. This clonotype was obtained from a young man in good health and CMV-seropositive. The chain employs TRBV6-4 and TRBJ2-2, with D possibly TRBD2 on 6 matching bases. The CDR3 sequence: CASSDGTHTGELFF. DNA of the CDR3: TGTGCCAGCAGTGACGGGACTCACACCGGGGAGCTGTTTTTT.